Each of the 22 T cell receptor beta chains below was sequenced from the same sample in a study of CD8 T cells in ankylosing spondylitis. TCRdb ran MiXCR on the 5' RACE reads and lists one entry per CDR3 protein. The data show under 150,000 distinct CDR3 sequences, with roughly 8% seen just once and under 7.5% held by the top ten. The sequencing input was synovial fluid, either unsorted or a sorted T cell fraction (not recorded which). The source is a male donor with ankylosing spondylitis.

This clonotype was seen many times. This sequence joins TRBV5-1 and TRBJ2-3; the D is unclear. The CDR3 is made up of 15 amino acids. V was pared by 0 bases and J by 2 bases, with 10 bases between. Germline lookup yields CDR1 SGHRS and CDR2 YFSETQ. The CDR3 coding sequence is TGCGCCAGCAGCTTGGGACCCTCCTACACAGATACGCAGTATTTT. Its protein is CASSLGPSYTDTQYF.

The chain is built from TRBV18 and TRBJ2-5; no clear D gene. The CDR3 is 16 residues long. Germline CDR1 reads KGHSH; CDR2 reads LQKENI. Trimming cost V 1 base and J 4 bases, with 16 bases left between them. CDR3 residues: CASSPLLWGGRETQYF. For the CDR3, the DNA is TGTGCCAGCTCACCACTCCTCTGGGGTGGTAGAGAGACCCAGTACTTC.

This clonotype was seen ten or more times. The rearrangement joins TRBV10-3 to TRBJ2-7; possible D gene TRBD1, 6 bases. The CDR3 loop spans 13 amino acids. The V end was cut by 5 bases, the J end by 4 bases, with 12 bases between. Germline loops: CDR1 ENHRY, CDR2 SYGVKD. The CDR3 DNA sequence: TGTGCCATCAGTAACAGGGTGAGATACGAGCAGTACTTC. This codes for CAISNRVRYEQYF.

This clonotype was detected a few times. The chain carries TRBV7-8 and TRBJ2-5; tentatively, D is TRBD1 or TRBD2 (6 bases each). The CDR3 spans 16 residues. Germline V gene sequence: CDR1 SGHVS, CDR2 FQNEAQ. V was cut by 5 bases and J by 5 bases, with 21 bases left in between. The CDR3 nucleotides are TGTGCCAGCAGCCCCCTCGGGGGCCCAAGGATTGAGACCCAGTACTTC. Translating gives CASSPLGGPRIETQYF. The whole variable domain, filled in from reference TRBV7-8 and TRBJ2-5, reads GAGVSQSPRYKVAKRGQDVALRCDPISGHVSLFWYQQALGQGPEFLTYFQNEAQLDKSGLPSDRFFAERPEGSVSTLKIQRTQQEDSAVYLCASSPLGGPRIETQYFGPGTRLLVL.

This clonotype was counted only a few times. The chain has TRBV6-1 and TRBJ1-1; tentative D call: TRBD1 (6 bases). The CDR3 is made up of 13 amino acids. Germline CDR1 is MNHNS and CDR2 is SASEGT. Between the trimmed V and J ends, which lost 6 bases and 3 bases, there was a span of 11 bases. The chain's CDR3 is CASRGQPYTEAFF. CDR3 DNA sequence: TGTGCCAGCAGAGGACAGCCCTACACTGAAGCTTTCTTT.

J is TRBJ1-2 and V is TRBV28, with a weak D call TRBD1 (6 bases). The CDR3 covers 13 residues. V lost 5 bases to trimming and J lost 8 bases, with 15 bases between them. Germline CDR1 and CDR2: MDHEN and SYDVKM. The CDR3 loop is CASSGQLIGGYTF. CDR3 DNA sequence: TGTGCCAGCAGTGGACAGCTGATTGGGGGCTACACCTTC.

A few counts support this clonotype. This chain joins TRBV10-2 and TRBJ2-2; TRBD2 matches 8 bases. With 6 bases clipped from V and 5 bases from J, the junction kept 8 bases outside the gene matches. CDR3 length: 15 amino acids. Germline CDR1 reads WSHSY; CDR2 reads SAAADI. CDR3 bases: TGCGCCAGCAGGGTCAACCAGCGGGAGACCGGGGAGCTGTTTTTT. Amino acid sequence: CASRVNQRETGELFF.

This clonotype was seen ten or more times. The V gene is TRBV2, the J gene TRBJ2-1, with 8 bases fitting TRBD2. J lost 14 bases, V lost 6 bases, and 12 bases had no gene match. The CDR3 is 13 residues long. Per germline, CDR1 SNHLY and CDR2 FYNNEI. In DNA form, the CDR3 reads TGTGCCAGCAGCAAAAACTCCGGGACTAGGGAGTTCTTC. Protein: CASSKNSGTREFF.

This clonotype was seen at least ten times. The chain has TRBV20-1 and TRBJ2-1; 14 nucleotides line up with TRBD2. The CDR3 covers 17 residues. The V segment lost 5 bases and the J segment 7 bases; nucleotides outside the gene matches: 13. In germline, CDR1 is DFQATT, CDR2 SNEGSKA (reference sequence). The CDR3 coding sequence is TGCAGTGCTCGGACTAGCGGGAGGTCGGGATATGGTAATGAGCAGTTCTTC. This codes for CSARTSGRSGYGNEQFF.

CDR3 protein: CSASGGRGYTF. As DNA, the CDR3 is TGCAGCGCCTCAGGGGGCAGGGGCTACACCTTC. This chain joins TRBV29-1 and TRBJ1-2; 8 bases fit TRBD1. Germline lookup yields CDR1 SQVTM and CDR2 ANQGSEA. J gave up 8 bases and V 7 bases, and 6 bases lay outside the gene matches. The length of the CDR3 is 11 residues.

The chain carries TRBV7-2 and TRBJ2-1; 7 bases line up with TRBD2. Germline V lookup: CDR1 SGHTA, CDR2 FQGNSA. The CDR3 runs to 17 residues. J lost 6 bases, V lost 5 bases, and 16 bases had no gene match. This CDR3 reads CASSISTGTISVNEQFF. The CDR3 DNA is TGTGCCAGCAGCATCTCAACCGGGACTATTTCAGTCAATGAGCAGTTCTTC.

This chain links TRBV4-3 with TRBJ2-2; D remains unclear. The germline CDR1 and CDR2 sequences are LGHNA and YSLEER. V dropped 1 base and J dropped 0 bases, with 12 bases sitting between them. CDR3 length: 17 residues. The CDR3, as DNA: TGCGCCAGCAGCCAAGCAGAACATGGGTCGAACACCGGGGAGCTGTTTTTT. It codes for CASSQAEHGSNTGELFF.

This clonotype has ten or more counts. CDR3 nucleotide sequence: TGTTTTAGCCATGGCAGAACTTACACAGATACGCAGTATTTT. As protein: CFSHGRTYTDTQYF. The rearrangement uses TRBV2 and TRBJ2-3; D remains unclear. The CDR3 sequence is 14 residues long. Germline V gene sequence: CDR1 SNHLY, CDR2 FYNNEI.

This clonotype was observed a handful of times. J is TRBJ1-2 and V is TRBV5-1; no clear D. Trimming pared 0 bases from V and 3 bases from J, leaving 6 bases between. Germline V CDR1 and CDR2: SGHRS, YFSETQ. The CDR3 has 13 amino acids. The CDR3 loop is CASSLEGYYGYTF. For the CDR3, the DNA is TGCGCCAGCAGCTTGGAGGGATACTATGGCTACACCTTC.

The chain combines TRBV7-2 with TRBJ1-2; D possibly corresponds to TRBD1 (6 bases). V was pared by 5 bases and J by 3 bases, with 10 bases between. There are 13 residues in the CDR3. Germline CDR1 is SGHTA and CDR2 is FQGNSA. CDR3 DNA: TGTGCCAGCAGCCTGGACAGTCACTATGGCTACACCTTC. Translated, it gives CASSLDSHYGYTF.

The V and J genes are TRBV2 and TRBJ2-1; tentative D call: TRBD1 (5 bases). This CDR3 has 15 amino acids. The germline CDR1 and CDR2 sequences are SNHLY and FYNNEI. Trimming took 8 bases from V and 7 from J, leaving 21 bases between them. The CDR3 here is CASGWQGKPVNEQFF. The CDR3, as DNA: TGTGCCAGCGGTTGGCAGGGAAAGCCCGTTAATGAGCAGTTCTTC.

This clonotype was seen more than once but under ten times. This rearrangement joins TRBV28 to TRBJ2-5; 10 bases are shared with TRBD2. V was clipped by 7 bases and J by 5 bases; unmatched bases: 10. Germline values: CDR1 MDHEN, CDR2 SYDVKM. The CDR3 loop spans 15 amino acids. CDR3: CASTLSGTSAETQYF. DNA of the CDR3: TGTGCCAGCACCCTTTCCGGGACTAGCGCCGAGACCCAGTACTTC.

Ten or more counts support this clonotype. This chain joins TRBV27 and TRBJ2-5; D is undetermined. The germline V and J ends were trimmed by 5 bases and 4 bases, with 8 bases remaining between them. Per the germline V gene, CDR1 is MNHEY and CDR2 is SMNVEV (reference sequence). The CDR3 is 12 amino acids. For the CDR3, the DNA is TGTGCCAGCAGTCCCCGCCCAGAGACCCAGTACTTC. The encoded protein is CASSPRPETQYF.

In this sample, this clonotype turned up many times. The chain couples TRBV7-6 to TRBJ2-7, with D possibly TRBD1 on 5 matching bases. The CDR3 runs to 15 residues. Between the trimmed V and J ends, which lost 4 bases and 3 bases, there was a span of 16 bases. The V gene's germline CDR1 is SGHVS and CDR2 FNYEAQ. Here the CDR3 reads CASSWAQGSRYEQYF. In nucleotides, the CDR3 is TGTGCCAGCAGCTGGGCTCAGGGATCCCGCTACGAGCAGTACTTC.

This clonotype appeared many times. The genes are TRBV6-6 and TRBJ2-4; 7 bases map to TRBD1. V lost 6 bases and J lost 7; bases outside the gene matches: 3. Looked up from germline, CDR1 is MNHNY and CDR2 is SVGAGI (reference sequence). The CDR3 runs 12 residues. CDR3 coding DNA: TGTGCCAGCAGGGACAGGTTGAACATTCAGTACTTC. This translates into CASRDRLNIQYF.

This clonotype was recorded many times. J is TRBJ2-1 and V is TRBV20-1, with D perhaps given as TRBD1 or TRBD2 (6 bases each). The CDR3 loop spans 16 amino acids. V was clipped by 6 bases and J by 0 bases, with 18 bases between them. Germline CDR1 reads DFQATT; CDR2 reads SNEGSKA (reference sequence). CDR3 DNA sequence: TGCAGTGCGCGTTCTCCGGGGGCCAGCTCCTACAATGAGCAGTTCTTC. Translating gives CSARSPGASSYNEQFF.

The chain combines TRBV10-1 with TRBJ2-1, with a tentative D call TRBD2 (6 bases). The ends were cut back, 3 bases at V and 6 bases at J, with 18 bases in the middle. Germline CDR1 and CDR2: WNHNN and SYGVQD (reference sequence). The CDR3 covers 16 residues. The CDR3 nucleotides are TGCGCCAGCAGTGACCCGGGACTCCCCGGCTTCAATGAGCAGTTCTTC. Amino acids: CASSDPGLPGFNEQFF.